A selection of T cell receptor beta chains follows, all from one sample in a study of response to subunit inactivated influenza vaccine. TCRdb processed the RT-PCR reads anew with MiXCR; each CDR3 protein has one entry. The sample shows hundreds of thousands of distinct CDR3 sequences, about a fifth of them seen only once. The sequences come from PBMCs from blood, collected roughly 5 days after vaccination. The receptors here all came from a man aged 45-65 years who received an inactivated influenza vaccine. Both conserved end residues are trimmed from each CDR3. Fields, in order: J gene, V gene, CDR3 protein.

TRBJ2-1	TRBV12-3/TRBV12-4	ASTPSGSTYNEQF
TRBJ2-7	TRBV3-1	ASSQSPDSYEQY
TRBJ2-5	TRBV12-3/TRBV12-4	ASSTWTGFQETQY
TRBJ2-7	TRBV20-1	SAEQGSSYEQY
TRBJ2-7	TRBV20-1	SAPPPVNSYEQY
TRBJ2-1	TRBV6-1	ASSQPGLRMEQF
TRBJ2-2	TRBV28	ATSRGRESGELF
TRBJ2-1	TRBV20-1	SAPTINNEQF
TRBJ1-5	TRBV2	ASSEGQGVHQPQH
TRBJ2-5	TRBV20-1	SARRVGGQGVNGQETQY
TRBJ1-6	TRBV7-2	ASSSAAGNSPLH
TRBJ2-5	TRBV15	ATSRSWTSGRTGVRQETQY
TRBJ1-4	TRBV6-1	ASKAENEKLF
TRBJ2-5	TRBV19	ASSIGGTQY
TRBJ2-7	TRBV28	ASSAGRYEQY
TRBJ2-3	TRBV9	ASSVSQGTSTDTQY
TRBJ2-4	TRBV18	ASSPLTGTGGNIQY
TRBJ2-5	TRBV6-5	ASSYSVGGQETQY
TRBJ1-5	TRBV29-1	SVSSDRAGQPQH
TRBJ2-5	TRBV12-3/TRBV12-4	ASSPRQGAWVETQY
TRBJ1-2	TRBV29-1	SVRQGRDYGYT
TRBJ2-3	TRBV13	ASSSAGTPRTDTQY
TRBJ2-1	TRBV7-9	ASSRTHEQF
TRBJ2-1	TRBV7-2	ASSAGRVLGEQF
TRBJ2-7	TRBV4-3	ASSQGTGTGVPYEQY
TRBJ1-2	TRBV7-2	AITPQGAGGYT
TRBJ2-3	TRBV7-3	ASSLGQGRSDTQY
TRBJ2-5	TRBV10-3	AIGQGGSGTQY
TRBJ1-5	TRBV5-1	ASSLVLQWDSNHPQH
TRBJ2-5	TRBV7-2	ASSLERARDQY
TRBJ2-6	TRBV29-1	SAPAEKSSGANVLT
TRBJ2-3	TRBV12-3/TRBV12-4	ASSHLSYTDTQY
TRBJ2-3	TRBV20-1	SARELVLAATDTQY
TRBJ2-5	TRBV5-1	ASSEGLQETQY
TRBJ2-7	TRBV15	ATSKGQGGTYEQY
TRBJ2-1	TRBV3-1	ASSHPFEGSEQF
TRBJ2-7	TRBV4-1	ASSQHSENSYEQY
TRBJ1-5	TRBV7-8	ASSQQGRPQPQH
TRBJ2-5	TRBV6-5	ASSSQGAIGETQY
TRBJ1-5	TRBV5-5	ASSLEGANQPQH
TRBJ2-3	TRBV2	ASSTDLITDTQY
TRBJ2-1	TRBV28	ASVPPGSSYNEQF
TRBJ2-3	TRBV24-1	ATSDSGQGATDTQY
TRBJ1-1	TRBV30	AWSVVGQGGTEAF
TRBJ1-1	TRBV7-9	ASSSRALNTEAF
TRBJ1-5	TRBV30	AWSPAGNQPQH
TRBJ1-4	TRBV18	ASSPTGANEKLF
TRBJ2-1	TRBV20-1	SARPTGFKSSYNEQF
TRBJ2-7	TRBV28	ASSTTGGSYEQY
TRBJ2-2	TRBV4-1	ASSQVPSGGQNTGELF
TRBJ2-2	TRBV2	ASSQRRGTTVGELF